The 13 T cell receptor beta chains given below trace back to one sample, sequenced in a study of response to subunit inactivated influenza vaccine. TCRdb re-called the RT-PCR reads through MiXCR, storing one row per CDR3 protein. The data contain about 780,000 distinct CDR3 sequences, about 18% of them singletons. The sample in question was PBMCs from blood, obtained around 5 days after vaccination. These receptors all stem from a man aged 45-65 years who received an inactivated influenza vaccine.

This clonotype occurred many times. V is TRBV29-1 and J is TRBJ1-1, with D uncertain. Per the germline V gene, CDR1 is SQVTM and CDR2 is ANQGSEA. CDR3 length equals 14 residues. V lost 4 bases and J lost 3, with 15 bases in between. This chain's CDR3 is CSVVSGLIHTEAFF. The DNA of the CDR3 is TGCAGCGTTGTAAGCGGACTGATCCACACTGAAGCTTTCTTT.

With regard to this clonotype: The junction differs from germline at one of its ends, possibly a read error. The chain has TRBV3-1 and TRBJ1-2; tentative D call: TRBD1 (5 bases). The CDR3 loop spans 11 amino acids. Germline assignment: CDR1 LGHDT and CDR2 YNNKEL (reference sequence). The CDR3 sequence: CASSQDLQAYF. DNA of the CDR3: TGTGCCAGCAGCCAAGACTTACAGGCTTACTTC.

This clonotype was picked up a small number of times. The genes are TRBV20-1 and TRBJ2-3; D unresolved. Germline CDR1 DFQATT, CDR2 SNEGSKA (reference sequence). This CDR3 contains 11 residues. Trimming pared 5 bases from V and 7 bases from J, leaving 10 bases between. As DNA, the CDR3 is TGCAGTGCTCCACACCCCCATACGCAGTATTTT. This sequence encodes CSAPHPHTQYF.

V is TRBV4-3 and J is TRBJ2-2, with 9 bases aligning to TRBD2. The CDR3 extends over 18 amino acids. Per the germline V gene, CDR1 is LGHNA and CDR2 is YSLEER. With V trimmed by 0 bases and J by 4 bases, 9 bases remained unmatched. CDR3 bases: TGCGCCAGCAGCCAAGATGGCTCGCGGGAGGGCCCCACCGGGGAGCTGTTTTTT. It translates to CASSQDGSREGPTGELFF.

In its sample, this clonotype was seen a few times. The gene calls are TRBV6-2 or TRBV6-3 and TRBJ2-1, with a tentative D call TRBD1 (6 bases). Trimming removed 2 bases at V and 2 bases at J, with 10 bases between. Germline assignment: CDR1 MNHEY and CDR2 SVGEGT. The CDR3 covers 15 residues. CDR3: CASSYLGGAYNEQFF. The CDR3, as DNA: TGTGCCAGCAGTTACCTAGGGGGAGCCTACAATGAGCAGTTCTTC.

The CDR3 nucleotides read TGCAGCGTTGACGCGCCGTTGAACACTGAAGCTTTCTTT. The encoded protein is CSVDAPLNTEAFF. The chain recombines TRBV29-1 with TRBJ1-1; D remains ambiguous. Germline CDR1 reads SQVTM; CDR2 reads ANQGSEA. The CDR3 is made up of 13 amino acids. V was pared by 3 bases and J by 0 bases, with 8 bases between.

This clonotype appeared a few times. The chain links TRBV20-1 to TRBJ1-1; TRBD1 aligns across 9 bases. V lost 2 bases to trimming and J lost 7 bases; unmatched junction nucleotides: 11. Germline lookup yields CDR1 DFQATT and CDR2 SNEGSKA (reference sequence). The CDR3 runs 15 residues. The CDR3: CSARTGTGNGDEAFF. DNA for the CDR3: TGCAGTGCTAGAACCGGGACAGGGAATGGGGATGAAGCTTTCTTT.

The chain combines TRBV7-2 with TRBJ2-7; D perhaps matches TRBD2 (6 bases). Between the trimmed V and J ends, which lost 5 bases and 0 bases, there was a span of 11 bases. This CDR3 has 14 amino acids. Per germline, CDR1 SGHTA and CDR2 FQGNSA. The CDR3 loop is CASSLQTSSYEQYF. In DNA form, the CDR3 reads TGTGCCAGCAGCCTTCAGACTAGCTCCTACGAGCAGTACTTC.

This chain uses TRBV7-6 with TRBJ2-3; D is undetermined. V was clipped by 1 base and J by 2 bases, with 10 bases between them. CDR1 and CDR2 (germline): SGHVS, FNYEAQ. This CDR3 comprises 15 residues. The CDR3 bases are TGTGCCAGCAGCTTAGAGAAGCAGGACACAGATACGCAGTATTTT. It encodes CASSLEKQDTDTQYF.

This chain uses TRBV12-3 or TRBV12-4 with TRBJ2-1, with TRBD1 as a possible D gene (6 bases). This CDR3 has 15 residues. The germline V and J ends were trimmed by 5 bases and 5 bases, with 16 bases remaining between them. In DNA form, the CDR3 reads TGTGCCAGCAGTCCGACAGGCTCAAGAAACAATGAGCAGTTCTTC. Protein: CASSPTGSRNNEQFF.

In its sample, this clonotype was seen a few times. The chain combines TRBV7-6 with TRBJ2-2; D possibly corresponds to TRBD2 (6 bases). V shed 4 bases and J shed 1 base, with 10 bases lying between them. Germline CDR1 and CDR2: SGHVS and FNYEAQ. The CDR3 extends over 15 amino acids. Here the CDR3 reads CASSSSVQNTGELFF. As DNA, the CDR3 is TGTGCCAGCAGCTCTAGCGTACAGAACACCGGGGAGCTGTTTTTT. Drawing the rest from reference TRBV7-6 and TRBJ2-2, the complete variable domain is GAGVSQSPRYKVTKRGQDVALRCDPISGHVSLYWYRQALGQGPEFLTYFNYEAQQDKSGLPNDRFSAERPEGSISTLTIQRTEQRDSAMYRCASSSSVQNTGELFFGEGSRLTVL.

This clonotype came up a few times. The V and J genes are TRBV20-1 and TRBJ1-2, with D unclear. The V and J ends lost 1 base and 4 bases respectively, with 13 bases between them. This CDR3 is 14 amino acids long. The germline V gene encodes CDR1 DFQATT and CDR2 SNEGSKA (reference sequence). This CDR3 reads CSARVRREIYGYTF. DNA of the CDR3: TGCAGTGCTAGAGTAAGAAGGGAAATCTATGGCTACACCTTC.

With respect to this clonotype: One base away lies a much larger clone, so this may be a sequencing read error. This chain connects TRBV15 to TRBJ1-2, with D possibly TRBD1 on 6 matching bases. In germline, CDR1 is LNHNV, CDR2 YYDKDF (reference sequence). This CDR3 is 14 amino acids long. CDR3 region: CATSRVGAGYGYSF. As DNA, the CDR3 is TGTGCCACCAGCCGAGTGGGGGCCGGCTATGGCTACTCCTTC.